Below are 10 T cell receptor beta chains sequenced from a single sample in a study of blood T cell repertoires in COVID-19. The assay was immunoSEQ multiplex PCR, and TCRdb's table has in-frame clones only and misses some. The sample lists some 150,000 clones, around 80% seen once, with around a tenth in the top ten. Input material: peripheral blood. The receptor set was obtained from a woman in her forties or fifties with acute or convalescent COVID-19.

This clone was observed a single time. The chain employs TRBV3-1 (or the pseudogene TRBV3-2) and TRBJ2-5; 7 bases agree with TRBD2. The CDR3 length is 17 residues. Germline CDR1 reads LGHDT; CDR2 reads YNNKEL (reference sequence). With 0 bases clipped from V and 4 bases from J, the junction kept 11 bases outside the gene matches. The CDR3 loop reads CASSQESGTQKVETQYF. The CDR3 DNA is TGTGCCAGCAGCCAAGAGAGCGGGACTCAAAAAGTAGAGACCCAGTACTTC.

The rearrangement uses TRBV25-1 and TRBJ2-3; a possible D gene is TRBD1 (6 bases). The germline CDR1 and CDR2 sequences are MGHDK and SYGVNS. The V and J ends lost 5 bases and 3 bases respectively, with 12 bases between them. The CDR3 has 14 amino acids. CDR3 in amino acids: CASSLPGATDTQYF. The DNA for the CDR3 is TGTGCCAGCAGTTTACCAGGGGCTACAGATACGCAGTATTTT. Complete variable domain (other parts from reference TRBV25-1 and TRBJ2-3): EADIYQTPRYLVIGTGKKITLECSQTMGHDKMYWYQQDPGMELHLIHYSYGVNSTEKGDLSSESTVSRIRTEHFPLTLESARPSHTSQYLCASSLPGATDTQYFGPGTRLTVL.

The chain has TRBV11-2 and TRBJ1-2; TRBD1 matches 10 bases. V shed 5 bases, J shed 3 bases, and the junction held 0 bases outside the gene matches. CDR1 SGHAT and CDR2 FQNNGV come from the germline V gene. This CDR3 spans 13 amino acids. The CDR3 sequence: CASSGQGDYGYTF. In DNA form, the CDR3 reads TGTGCCAGCAGCGGACAGGGGGACTATGGCTACACCTTC.

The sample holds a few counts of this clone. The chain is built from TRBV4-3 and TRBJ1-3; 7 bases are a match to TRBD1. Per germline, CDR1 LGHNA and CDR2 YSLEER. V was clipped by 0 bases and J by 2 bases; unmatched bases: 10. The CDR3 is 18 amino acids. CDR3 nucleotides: TGCGCCAGCAGCCAAGATCAGCAGGGGGTAGCGGCTGGAAACACCATATATTTT. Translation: CASSQDQQGVAAGNTIYF.

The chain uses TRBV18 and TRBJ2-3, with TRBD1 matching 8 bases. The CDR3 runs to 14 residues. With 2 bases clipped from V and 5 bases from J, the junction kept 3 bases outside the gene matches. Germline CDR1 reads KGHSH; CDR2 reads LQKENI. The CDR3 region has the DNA TGTGCCAGCTCACCAATCGACAGGGGAGATACGCAGTATTTT. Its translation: CASSPIDRGDTQYF.

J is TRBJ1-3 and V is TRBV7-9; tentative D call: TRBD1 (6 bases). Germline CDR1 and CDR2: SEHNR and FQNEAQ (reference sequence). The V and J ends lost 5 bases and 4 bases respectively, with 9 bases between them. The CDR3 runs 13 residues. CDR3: CASSDTGGNTIYF. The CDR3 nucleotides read TGTGCCAGCAGCGATACAGGGGGAAACACCATATATTTT.

The CDR3 DNA follows: TGTGCCAGCAGTCCCTCGTCCCCCGGGGAGCTGTTTTTT. It yields the protein CASSPSSPGELFF. The chain recombines TRBV27 with TRBJ2-2; no clear D. This CDR3 is built from 13 residues. Germline V gene sequence: CDR1 MNHEY, CDR2 SMNVEV (reference sequence). With 5 bases removed from V and 6 bases from J, the gap between germline ends came to 10 bases.

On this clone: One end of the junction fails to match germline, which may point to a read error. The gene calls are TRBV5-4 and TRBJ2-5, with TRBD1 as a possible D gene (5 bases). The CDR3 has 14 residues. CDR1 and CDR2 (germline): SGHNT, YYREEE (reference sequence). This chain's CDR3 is CASSLGQQQEAQYF. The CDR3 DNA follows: TGTGCCAGCAGCTTGGGACAGCAACAAGAGGCCCAGTACTTC. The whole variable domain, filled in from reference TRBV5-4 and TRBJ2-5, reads ETGVTQSPTHLIKTRGQQVTLRCSSQSGHNTVSWYQQALGQGPQFIFQYYREEENGRGNFPPRFSGLQFPNYSSELNVNALELDDSALYLCASSLGQQQEAQYFGPGTRLLVL.

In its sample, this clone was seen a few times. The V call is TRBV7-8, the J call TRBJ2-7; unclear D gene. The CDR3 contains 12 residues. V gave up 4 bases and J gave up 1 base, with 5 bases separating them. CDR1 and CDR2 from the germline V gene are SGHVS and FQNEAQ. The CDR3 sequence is CASSSTSYEQYF. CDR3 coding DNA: TGTGCCAGCAGCTCAACTTCCTACGAGCAGTACTTC.

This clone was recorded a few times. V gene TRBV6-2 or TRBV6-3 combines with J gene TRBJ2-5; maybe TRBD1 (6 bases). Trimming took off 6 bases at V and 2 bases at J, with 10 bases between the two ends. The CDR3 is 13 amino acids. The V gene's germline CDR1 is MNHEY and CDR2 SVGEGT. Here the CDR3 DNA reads TGTGCCAGCAGCCCGAGGGGGCAAGAGACCCAGTACTTC. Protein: CASSPRGQETQYF.